This T cell receptor beta chain was found in a study of graft-versus-host responses after intestinal transplantation. Study context: Recipients got multivisceral, liver-intestinal, or isolated intestinal transplants. Anti-thymocyte globulin served as induction for all recipients, who then took tacrolimus and steroids for about 3 years.

The table came from immunoSEQ multiplex PCR; TCRdb's copy has only in-frame clones and leaves some out. The data contain approximately 74,000 clones, roughly 90% of them singletons. Study findings and constraints: GvH clones detected in recipient marrow included some appearing first in ileum or blood. Early HvG declines after transplant were associated with peak circulating GvH clone levels.

A word on this clone: The target antigen is unknown.

The CDR3 covers 16 residues. V gave up 2 bases and J gave up 4 bases; unmatched junction bases: 7. From germline, CDR1 is SGHDN and CDR2 FVKESK. The sequences come from PBMCs, collected 98 days after intestinal transplantation. The chain carries TRBV14 and TRBJ2-1; 8 bases map to TRBD2. The clonotype was recovered from a human patient who received an intestinal transplant, so some T cells may come from the graft donor. CDR3 nucleotides: TGTGCCAGCAGCCAACTCACAGCGGGGGCTTACAATGAGCAGTTCTTC. Translated, it gives CASSQLTAGAYNEQFF.